The 30 T cell receptor beta chains in this list originate from one sample, sequenced in a study of metastatic and nonmetastatic thyroid tumors. TCRdb re-clonotyped the PCR reads through MiXCR. The sample has about 20,000 clones, approximately 24% seen once; the top ten hold about 6.6%. Ahead of thyroid surgery, no patient had received treatment of any kind. Input material: tumor tissue. The receptors come from a female donor with papillary thyroid cancer or a benign thyroid nodule (not recorded which). Some clones in this sample may be carry-over from other donors' samples.

This clone turned up a few times. The chain has TRBV19 and TRBJ1-2; no definite D call. CDR1 and CDR2 from the germline V gene are LNHDA and SQIVND (reference sequence). This CDR3 comprises 15 residues. Trimming cost V 5 bases and J 5 bases, with 18 bases left between them. The CDR3 coding sequence is TGTGCCAGTAGTCCTCTGAAAGCTTCGCAGTATGGCTACACCTTC. Its translation: CASSPLKASQYGYTF.

By frequency in the sample, this clone is medium-sized. This chain links TRBV24-1 with TRBJ2-1, with 8 positions matching TRBD1. The CDR3 length is 16 residues. V was pared by 4 bases and J by 7 bases, with 11 bases of the junction left unmatched. Germline V CDR1 and CDR2: KGHDR, SFDVKD. CDR3 sequence: CATSDPGQGLINEQFF. CDR3 DNA sequence: TGTGCCACCAGTGACCCCGGACAGGGCCTGATAAATGAGCAGTTCTTC.

This sequence joins TRBV20-1 and TRBJ1-1; no firm D call. V lost 0 bases and J lost 1, with 15 bases in between. The CDR3 loop spans 16 amino acids. Per germline, CDR1 DFQATT and CDR2 SNEGSKA (reference sequence). DNA for the CDR3: TGCAGTGCTAGAGATAGTGAGAGAGGGCCGAACACTGAAGCTTTCTTT. Protein product: CSARDSERGPNTEAFF.

A few counts support this clone. The chain carries TRBV12-5 and TRBJ2-3; no firm D call. The CDR3 sequence is 14 residues long. Germline CDR1 is LGHNT and CDR2 is FRNRAP. Trimming left V 5 bases short and J 2 bases short, with 11 bases between. Written as DNA, the CDR3 is TGTGCTAGTGGTCCCGGTTCCATCACAGATACGCAGTATTTT. Its translation is CASGPGSITDTQYF.

This clone occurred many times. The chain carries TRBV5-1 and TRBJ2-2; D remains ambiguous. Per germline, CDR1 SGHRS and CDR2 YFSETQ. This CDR3 region has 15 residues. The ends were cut back, 2 bases at V and 1 base at J, with 9 bases in the middle. Here the CDR3 reads CASSFSSKNTGELFF. The CDR3 nucleotides are TGCGCCAGCAGCTTCTCTTCCAAGAACACCGGGGAGCTGTTTTTT. Combining the CDR3 with reference TRBV5-1 and TRBJ2-2 gives the whole variable domain KAGVTQTPRYLIKTRGQQVTLSCSPISGHRSVSWYQQTPGQGLQFLFEYFSETQRNKGNFPGRFSGRQFSNSRSEMNVSTLELGDSALYLCASSFSSKNTGELFFGEGSRLTVL.

This chain joins TRBV6-2 or TRBV6-3 and TRBJ2-7; no clear D. The CDR3 sequence is 14 residues long. Germline V CDR1 and CDR2: MNHEY, SVGEGT. Deletions cut 5 bases from V and 0 bases from J, with 11 bases between. CDR3 residues: CASSVGDSSYEQYF. In nucleotides, the CDR3 is TGTGCCAGCAGTGTGGGTGATAGCTCCTACGAGCAGTACTTC.

This clone was picked up many times. One base away lies a much larger clone, so this may be a sequencing read error. The genes are TRBV7-6 and TRBJ2-7; tentatively, D is TRBD2 (5 bases). The CDR3 contains 13 residues. V dropped 1 base and J dropped 6 bases, with 10 bases sitting between them. Germline CDR1 SGHVS, CDR2 FNYEAQ. CDR3 region: CASSLVGDGEQYF. As DNA, the CDR3 is TGTGCCAGCAGCTTAGTGGGAGATGGCGAGCAGTACTTC.

This clone was seen a handful of times. At one end, the junction sequence differs from germline, possibly due to a read error. The J gene is TRBJ2-3, the V gene TRBV10-1, with D possibly being TRBD2 (6 bases). The length of the CDR3 is 14 residues. The germline CDR1 and CDR2 sequences are WNHNN and SYGVQD (reference sequence). Here the CDR3 reads CSSSESRGSDTQYF. The CDR3 region has the DNA TGCTCCAGCAGTGAGTCGCGGGGTTCAGATACGCAGTATTTT.

This clone was recorded many times. The rearrangement uses TRBV27 and TRBJ2-1; TRBD2 matches 7 bases. CDR3 length equals 12 residues. After removal of 4 bases from V and 9 bases from J, the junction contained 3 bases not matched to a gene. Germline assignment: CDR1 MNHEY and CDR2 SMNVEV (reference sequence). This CDR3 reads CASSSSGAEQFF. CDR3 in DNA: TGTGCCAGCAGTTCTAGCGGAGCTGAGCAGTTCTTC.

By sample share, this clone is medium-sized (0.01 to 0.1%). The rearrangement links TRBV11-1 to TRBJ2-2; 9 bases fit TRBD1. Germline assignment: CDR1 SGHAT and CDR2 FQDESV (reference sequence). This CDR3 spans 16 amino acids. V shed 5 bases, J shed 6 bases, and the junction held 10 bases outside the gene matches. The CDR3 sequence is CASSDPGQGIAGELFF. The CDR3, as DNA: TGTGCCAGCAGCGACCCGGGACAGGGTATTGCCGGGGAGCTGTTTTTT.

This clone is categorized as medium-sized. The genes are TRBV5-6 and TRBJ2-2; 8 positions agree with TRBD1. CDR1 SGHDT and CDR2 YYEEEE come from the germline V gene. V lost 3 bases, J lost 2 bases, and 3 bases stayed unmatched. This CDR3 spans 15 amino acids. The CDR3 here is CASSWGTGNTGELFF. The CDR3 region has the DNA TGTGCCAGCAGCTGGGGGACAGGCAACACCGGGGAGCTGTTTTTT.

This clone has a count of ten or more. V usage is TRBV7-6 and J usage is TRBJ1-1; D is unresolved. Per the germline V gene, CDR1 is SGHVS and CDR2 is FNYEAQ. Trimming shortened V by 1 base and J by 0 bases, and 3 bases separated the two germline ends. This CDR3 region has 13 residues. The CDR3 spells CASSLDMNTEAFF. In nucleotides, the CDR3 is TGTGCCAGCAGCTTAGACATGAACACTGAAGCTTTCTTT.

This clone was observed a handful of times. The chain recombines TRBV6-1 with TRBJ1-5, with D possibly TRBD1 on 6 matching bases. V shed 6 bases and J shed 6 bases, with 21 bases lying between them. CDR1 MNHNS and CDR2 SASEGT come from the germline V gene. This CDR3 has 16 residues. This CDR3 is CASRSTWTGAIQPQHF. CDR3 sequence (DNA): TGTGCCAGCAGATCGACCTGGACGGGGGCGATTCAGCCCCAGCATTTT.

This clone counts as medium-sized. The chain uses TRBV4-1 and TRBJ1-2, with D tentatively TRBD1 (5 bases). The CDR3 runs 13 residues. The ends were cut back, 4 bases at V and 6 bases at J, with 12 bases in the middle. CDR1 MGHRA and CDR2 YSYEKL come from the germline V gene. The CDR3 DNA reads TGCGCCAGCAGCCGCAGGGAAAGGGATGGCTACACCTTC. This gives the protein CASSRRERDGYTF.

This clone was recorded many times. The CDR3 spells CAISEGLAGLYEQYF. The CDR3 nucleotides are TGTGCCATCAGTGAAGGGCTAGCGGGACTTTACGAGCAGTACTTC. V is TRBV10-3 and J is TRBJ2-7; TRBD2 aligns across 9 bases. Losses at the gene ends were 3 bases for V and 4 bases for J; bases not matched to a gene: 7. There are 15 residues in the CDR3. In germline, CDR1 is ENHRY, CDR2 SYGVKD.

The chain links TRBV11-2 to TRBJ1-1, with 9 positions matching TRBD1. V was pared by 1 base and J by 3 bases, with 12 bases of the junction left unmatched. Germline CDR1 SGHAT, CDR2 FQNNGV. This CDR3 is built from 18 residues. The DNA of the CDR3 is TGTGCCAGCAGCTTAGGAGTAGGAGGGGACAGGGTCGACACTGAAGCTTTCTTT. This codes for CASSLGVGGDRVDTEAFF. Supplemented by reference TRBV11-2 and TRBJ1-1, the full variable domain reads EAGVAQSPRYKIIEKRQSVAFWCNPISGHATLYWYQQILGQGPKLLIQFQNNGVVDDSQLPKDRFSAERLKGVDSTLKIQPAKLEDSAVYLCASSLGVGGDRVDTEAFFGQGTRLTVV.

Comments on this clone: A much larger clonotype is one base distant, so this may be a read error. V gene TRBV2 combines with J gene TRBJ1-5, with D unclear. The V gene lost 6 bases and the J gene lost 3 bases, with 9 bases spanning the gap. The CDR3 has 13 amino acids. Per germline, CDR1 SNHLY and CDR2 FYNNEI. CDR3 residues: CASRGPINQPQHF. CDR3 nucleotide sequence: TGTGCCAGCAGGGGCCCGATCAATCAGCCCCAGCATTTT.

This clone was seen ten or more times. V is TRBV5-5 and J is TRBJ1-2; D gene uncertain. With 2 bases removed from V and 2 bases from J, the gap between germline ends came to 4 bases. The CDR3 is 12 amino acids. Germline V gene data show CDR1 as SGHKS and CDR2 as YYEKEE (reference sequence). CDR3 amino acids: CASSLQNYGYTF. CDR3 in DNA: TGTGCCAGCAGCTTACAGAACTATGGCTACACCTTC.

On this clone itself: A junction end diverges from the germline sequence, so it may reflect a read error. The rearrangement joins TRBV11-2 to TRBJ1-5; TRBD1 matches 8 bases. The CDR3 is made up of 13 amino acids. The V gene's germline CDR1 is SGHAT and CDR2 FQNNGV. The CDR3: CASSQGTGQPHHF. The CDR3 coding sequence is TGTGCCAGCAGCCAAGGGACAGGTCAGCCCCATCATTTT.

In its sample, this clone was seen many times. The junction differs from germline at one of its ends, possibly a read error. The rearrangement uses TRBV13 and TRBJ2-7, with 8 bases that match TRBD2. Germline V gives CDR1 PRHDT, CDR2 FYEKMQ (reference sequence). The CDR3 has 20 amino acids. CDR3 loop: CATSGAWEAGVFYRAREQYF. The DNA for the CDR3 is TGTGCCACCAGCGGGGCGTGGGAAGCGGGAGTATTTTATAGGGCCCGGGAGCAGTACTTC.

This clone was seen many times. One base away lies a much larger clone, so this may be a sequencing read error. V gene TRBV28 combines with J gene TRBJ1-1, with D maybe TRBD1 (6 bases). The CDR3 is made up of 18 amino acids. Germline loops: CDR1 MDHEN, CDR2 SYDVKM. CDR3 sequence (DNA): TGTGCCAGCAGTCCCCTGGGACATTATGGGATGGAGAACGCTGAAGCTTTCTTT. Encoded protein: CASSPLGHYGMENAEAFF.

This clone has ten or more counts. This sequence joins TRBV25-1 and TRBJ2-5; a weak D match, TRBD1 (6 bases). The CDR3 totals 16 residues. Trimming removed 0 bases from V and 2 bases from J, with 13 bases in between. In germline, CDR1 is MGHDK, CDR2 SYGVNS. The CDR3 nucleotides are TGTGCCAGCAGTGAATATAGGGGGACGCTACAAGAGACCCAGTACTTC. Its protein is CASSEYRGTLQETQYF. Together with reference TRBV25-1 and TRBJ2-5, the CDR3 gives the full variable domain: EADIYQTPRYLVIGTGKKITLECSQTMGHDKMYWYQQDPGMELHLIHYSYGVNSTEKGDLSSESTVSRIRTEHFPLTLESARPSHTSQYLCASSEYRGTLQETQYFGPGTRLLVL.

This clone qualifies as medium-sized. The V and J genes are TRBV28 and TRBJ1-1; D is unresolved. The germline V gene encodes CDR1 MDHEN and CDR2 SYDVKM. CDR3 length equals 13 residues. Trimming took 5 bases from V and 7 from J, leaving 14 bases between them. The CDR3 region has the DNA TGTGCCAGCAGTCCCCGCGGGCAGATTGAAGCTTTCTTT. Translated: CASSPRGQIEAFF. Based on the CDR3 plus reference TRBV28 and TRBJ1-1, the full variable domain is DVKVTQSSRYLVKRTGEKVFLECVQDMDHENMFWYRQDPGLGLRLIYFSYDVKMKEKGDIPEGYSVSREKKERFSLILESASTNQTSMYLCASSPRGQIEAFFGQGTRLTVV.

Sample share makes this clone large. Here the CDR3 reads CASSYSGQTYEQYF. As DNA, the CDR3 is TGTGCCAGCAGTTACTCAGGACAGACCTACGAGCAGTACTTC. The rearrangement uses TRBV6-5 and TRBJ2-7, with D tentatively TRBD1 (6 bases). V lost 0 bases and J lost 2, with 8 bases in between. This CDR3 has 14 residues. Germline V gene sequence: CDR1 MNHEY, CDR2 SVGAGI.

The rearrangement joins TRBV5-6 to TRBJ2-1; D gene uncertain. V lost 3 bases to trimming and J lost 0 bases, with 7 bases between them. The CDR3 loop spans 14 amino acids. From germline, CDR1 is SGHDT and CDR2 YYEEEE. The CDR3, as DNA: TGTGCCAGCAGCTACTTGATCTCCTACAATGAGCAGTTCTTC. Translated: CASSYLISYNEQFF.

This clone was recorded at least ten times. The chain recombines TRBV7-2 with TRBJ2-3; D is uncertain. The CDR3 covers 12 residues. V lost 4 bases, J lost 0 bases, and 2 bases lay in between. Germline V gene sequence: CDR1 SGHTA, CDR2 FQGNSA. The CDR3 loop reads CASSSSTDTQYF. The CDR3 coding sequence is TGTGCCAGCAGCTCGAGCACAGATACGCAGTATTTT.

This clone has at least ten counts. The chain employs TRBV7-9 and TRBJ2-1; 8 positions agree with TRBD2. Germline loops: CDR1 SEHNR, CDR2 FQNEAQ (reference sequence). The CDR3 spans 15 residues. V shed 5 bases, J shed 8 bases, and the junction held 11 bases outside the gene matches. CDR3 nucleotide sequence: TGTGCCAGCAGCGCCCTGCCGGGAGGGCCCCATGAGCAGTTCTTC. Translated: CASSALPGGPHEQFF.

The rearrangement joins TRBV5-6 to TRBJ2-1; D possibly corresponds to TRBD2 (5 bases). V lost 4 bases to trimming and J lost 10 bases, with 15 bases between them. CDR1 is SGHDT and CDR2 is YYEEEE in the germline V gene. The CDR3 totals 13 residues. This CDR3 reads CASSLLPAGEQFF. In DNA form, the CDR3 reads TGTGCCAGCAGCCTTTTACCGGCGGGCGAGCAGTTCTTC.

As concerns this clone: This sequence may be a read error, since a much larger clone differs from it by one base. The rearrangement links TRBV5-4 to TRBJ2-1; 9 bases agree with TRBD2. Germline CDR1 and CDR2: SGHNT and YYREEE (reference sequence). The CDR3 is made up of 15 amino acids. V gave up 6 bases and J gave up 8 bases; unmatched junction bases: 12. The DNA of the CDR3 is TGTGCCAGCAACCAGGTTAGCGGGAGATCTTATGAGCAGTTCTTC. Translation: CASNQVSGRSYEQFF. Full variable domain (remainder filled in from reference TRBV5-4 and TRBJ2-1): ETGVTQSPTHLIKTRGQQVTLRCSSQSGHNTVSWYQQALGQGPQFIFQYYREEENGRGNFPPRFSGLQFPNYSSELNVNALELDDSALYLCASNQVSGRSYEQFFGPGTRLTVL.

This clone was counted at least ten times. The chain has TRBV11-2 and TRBJ2-3; no clear D gene. Trimming took off 1 base at V and 0 bases at J, with 8 bases between the two ends. Looked up from germline, CDR1 is SGHAT and CDR2 is FQNNGV. This CDR3 has 15 residues. This chain's CDR3 is CASSLVETSTDTQYF. The CDR3 region has the DNA TGTGCCAGCAGCTTAGTGGAGACTAGCACAGATACGCAGTATTTT.